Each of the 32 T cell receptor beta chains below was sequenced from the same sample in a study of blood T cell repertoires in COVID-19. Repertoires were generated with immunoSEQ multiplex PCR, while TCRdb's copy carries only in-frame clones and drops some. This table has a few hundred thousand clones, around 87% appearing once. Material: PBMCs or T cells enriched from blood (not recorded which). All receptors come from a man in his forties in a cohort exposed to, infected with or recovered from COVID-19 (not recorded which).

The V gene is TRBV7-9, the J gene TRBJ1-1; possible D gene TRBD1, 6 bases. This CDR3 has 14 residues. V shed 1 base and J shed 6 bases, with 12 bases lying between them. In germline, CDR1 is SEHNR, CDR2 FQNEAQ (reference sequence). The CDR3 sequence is CASSLDLGGPEAFF. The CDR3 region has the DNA TGTGCCAGCAGCTTAGATTTAGGGGGTCCTGAAGCTTTCTTT.

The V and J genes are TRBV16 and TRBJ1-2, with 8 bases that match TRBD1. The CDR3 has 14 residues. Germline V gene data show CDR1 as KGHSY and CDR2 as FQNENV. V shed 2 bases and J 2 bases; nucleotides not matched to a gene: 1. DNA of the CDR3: TGTGCCAGCAGCCAAAACAGGGGGAACTATGGCTACACCTTC. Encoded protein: CASSQNRGNYGYTF.

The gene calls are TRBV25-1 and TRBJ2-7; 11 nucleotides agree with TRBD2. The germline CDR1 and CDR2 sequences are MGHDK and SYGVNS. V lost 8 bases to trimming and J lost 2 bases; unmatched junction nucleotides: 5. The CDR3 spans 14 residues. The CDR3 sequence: CASGGTSGTYEQYF. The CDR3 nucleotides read TGTGCCAGCGGAGGGACTAGCGGAACCTACGAGCAGTACTTC.

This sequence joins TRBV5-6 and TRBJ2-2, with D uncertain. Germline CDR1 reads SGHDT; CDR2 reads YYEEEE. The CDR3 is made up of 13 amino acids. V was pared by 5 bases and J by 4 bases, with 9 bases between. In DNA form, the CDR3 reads TGTGCCAGCAGTCCCCCGGGCACCGGGGAGCTGTTTTTT. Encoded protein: CASSPPGTGELFF.

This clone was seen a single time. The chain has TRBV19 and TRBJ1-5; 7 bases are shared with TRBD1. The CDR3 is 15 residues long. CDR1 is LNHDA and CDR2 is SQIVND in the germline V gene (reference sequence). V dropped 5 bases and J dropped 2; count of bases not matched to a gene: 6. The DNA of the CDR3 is TGTGCCAGTAGTCCCGAGGGGGCTGGCAATCAGCCCCAGCATTTT. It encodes CASSPEGAGNQPQHF.

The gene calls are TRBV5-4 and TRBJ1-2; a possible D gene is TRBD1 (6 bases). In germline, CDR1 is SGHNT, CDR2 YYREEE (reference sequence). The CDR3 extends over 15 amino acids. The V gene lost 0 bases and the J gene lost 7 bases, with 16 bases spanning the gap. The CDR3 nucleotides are TGTGCCAGCAGCTTGGACGGGGGGGCGCGGAGTGGCTACACCTTC. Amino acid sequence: CASSLDGGARSGYTF.

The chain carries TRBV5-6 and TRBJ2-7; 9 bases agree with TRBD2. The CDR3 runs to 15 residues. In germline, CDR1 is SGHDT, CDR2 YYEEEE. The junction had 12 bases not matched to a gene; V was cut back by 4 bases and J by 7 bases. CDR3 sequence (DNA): TGTGCCAGCAGCAAGGCGGGGGGGAGGAATCGTGAGCAGTACTTC. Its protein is CASSKAGGRNREQYF.

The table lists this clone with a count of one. The CDR3 sequence is CASNSGGFNNSPLHF. The CDR3 nucleotides are TGTGCCAGCAACTCAGGGGGGTTTAATAATTCACCCCTCCACTTT. The rearrangement uses TRBV11-2 and TRBJ1-6, with 7 bases fitting TRBD1. Germline assignment: CDR1 SGHAT and CDR2 FQNNGV. This CDR3 has 15 amino acids. V was clipped by 7 bases and J by 5 bases; unmatched bases: 8.

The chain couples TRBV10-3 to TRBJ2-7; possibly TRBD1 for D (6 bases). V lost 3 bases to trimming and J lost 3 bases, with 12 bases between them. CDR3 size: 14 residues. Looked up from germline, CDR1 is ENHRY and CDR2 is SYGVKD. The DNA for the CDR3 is TGTGCCATCAGTGACCTTCCGACAGGCTACGAGCAGTACTTC. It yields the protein CAISDLPTGYEQYF.

As DNA, the CDR3 is TGCGCCAGCAGCGGAGGGACAGGCGGAAATGAAAAACTGTTTTTT. Its translation is CASSGGTGGNEKLFF. V gene TRBV5-1 combines with J gene TRBJ1-4; 8 bases fit TRBD1. V lost 4 bases to trimming and J lost 5 bases; unmatched junction nucleotides: 7. CDR3 length equals 15 residues. The germline CDR1 and CDR2 sequences are SGHRS and YFSETQ.

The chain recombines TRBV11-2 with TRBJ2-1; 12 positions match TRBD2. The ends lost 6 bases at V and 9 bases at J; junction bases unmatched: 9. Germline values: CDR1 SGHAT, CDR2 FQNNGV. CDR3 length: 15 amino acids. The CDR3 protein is CASRSSGRAPTEQFF. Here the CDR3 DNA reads TGTGCCAGCAGATCTAGCGGGAGGGCCCCTACTGAGCAGTTCTTC.

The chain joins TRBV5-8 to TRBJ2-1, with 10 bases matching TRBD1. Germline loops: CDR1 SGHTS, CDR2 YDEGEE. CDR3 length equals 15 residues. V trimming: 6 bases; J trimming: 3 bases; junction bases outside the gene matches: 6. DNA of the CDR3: TGTGCCAGCACCCCGGGACAGGGGAACTACAATGAGCAGTTCTTC. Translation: CASTPGQGNYNEQFF.

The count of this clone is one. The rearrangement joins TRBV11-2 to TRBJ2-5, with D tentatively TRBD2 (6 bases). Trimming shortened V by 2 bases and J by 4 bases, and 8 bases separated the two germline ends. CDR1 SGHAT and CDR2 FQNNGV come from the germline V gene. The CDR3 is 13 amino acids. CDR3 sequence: CASSLSGAETQYF. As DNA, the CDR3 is TGTGCCAGCAGCTTATCGGGAGCAGAGACCCAGTACTTC.

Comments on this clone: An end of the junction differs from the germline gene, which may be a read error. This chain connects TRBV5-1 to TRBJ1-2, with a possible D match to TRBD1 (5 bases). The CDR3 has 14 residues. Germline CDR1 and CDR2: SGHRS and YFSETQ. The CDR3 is CASTLDTKYYGYTF. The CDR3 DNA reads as TGCGCCAGCACCTTGGACACAAAATACTATGGCTACACCTTC.

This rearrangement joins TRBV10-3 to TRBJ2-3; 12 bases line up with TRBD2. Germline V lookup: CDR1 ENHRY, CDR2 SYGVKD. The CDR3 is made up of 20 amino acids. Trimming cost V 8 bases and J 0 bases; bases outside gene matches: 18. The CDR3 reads CAIARWTSGTFKQSTDTQYF. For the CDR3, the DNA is TGTGCCATCGCACGATGGACTAGCGGGACTTTTAAACAGAGCACAGATACGCAGTATTTT.

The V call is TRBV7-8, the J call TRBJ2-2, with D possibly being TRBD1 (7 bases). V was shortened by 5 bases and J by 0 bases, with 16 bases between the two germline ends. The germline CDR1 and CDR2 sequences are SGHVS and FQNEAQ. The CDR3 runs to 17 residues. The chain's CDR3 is CASSQRRDRTNTGELFF. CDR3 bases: TGTGCCAGCAGCCAGAGGAGGGACAGAACGAACACCGGGGAGCTGTTTTTT.

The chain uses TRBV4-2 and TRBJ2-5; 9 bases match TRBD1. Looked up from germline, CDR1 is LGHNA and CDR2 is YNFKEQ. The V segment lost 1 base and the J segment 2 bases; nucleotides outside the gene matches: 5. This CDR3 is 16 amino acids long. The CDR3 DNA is TGTGCCAGCAGCCAAGTACAGGGGGCAGCGCAAGAGACCCAGTACTTC. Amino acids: CASSQVQGAAQETQYF.

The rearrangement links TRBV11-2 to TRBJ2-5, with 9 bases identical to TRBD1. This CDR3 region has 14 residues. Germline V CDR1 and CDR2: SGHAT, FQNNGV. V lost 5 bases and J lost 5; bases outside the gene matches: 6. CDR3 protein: CASSPDRGVETQYF. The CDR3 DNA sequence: TGTGCCAGCAGCCCGGACAGGGGAGTGGAGACCCAGTACTTC.

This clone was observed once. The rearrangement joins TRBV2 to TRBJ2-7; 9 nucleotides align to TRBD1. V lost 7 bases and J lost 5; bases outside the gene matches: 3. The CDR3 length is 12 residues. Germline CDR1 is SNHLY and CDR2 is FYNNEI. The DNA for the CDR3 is TGTGCCAGCAACAGGGGGCGCGACGAGCAGTACTTC. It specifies CASNRGRDEQYF. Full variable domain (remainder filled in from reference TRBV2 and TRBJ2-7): EPEVTQTPSHQVTQMGQEVILRCVPISNHLYFYWYRQILGQKVEFLVSFYNNEISEKSEIFDDQFSVERPDGSNFTLKIRSTKLEDSAMYFCASNRGRDEQYFGPGTRLTVT.

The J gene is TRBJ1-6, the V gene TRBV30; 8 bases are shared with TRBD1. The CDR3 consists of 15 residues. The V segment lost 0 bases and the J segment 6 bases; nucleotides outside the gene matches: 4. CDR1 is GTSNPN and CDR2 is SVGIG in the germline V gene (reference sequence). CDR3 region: CAWSVGRGPNSPLHF. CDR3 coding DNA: TGTGCCTGGAGTGTAGGCAGGGGGCCTAATTCACCCCTCCACTTT.

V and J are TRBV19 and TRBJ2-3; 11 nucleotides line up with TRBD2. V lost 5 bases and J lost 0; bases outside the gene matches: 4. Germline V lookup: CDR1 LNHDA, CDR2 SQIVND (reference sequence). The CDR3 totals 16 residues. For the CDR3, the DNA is TGTGCCAGTAGTTTGACTAGCGGGATTAGCACAGATACGCAGTATTTT. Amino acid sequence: CASSLTSGISTDTQYF.

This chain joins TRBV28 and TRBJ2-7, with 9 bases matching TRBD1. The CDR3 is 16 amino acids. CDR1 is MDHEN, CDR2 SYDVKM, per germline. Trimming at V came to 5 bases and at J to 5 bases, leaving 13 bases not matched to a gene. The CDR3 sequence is CASSLPWGQGLNEQYF. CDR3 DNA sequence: TGTGCCAGCAGTCTACCATGGGGACAGGGACTCAACGAGCAGTACTTC.

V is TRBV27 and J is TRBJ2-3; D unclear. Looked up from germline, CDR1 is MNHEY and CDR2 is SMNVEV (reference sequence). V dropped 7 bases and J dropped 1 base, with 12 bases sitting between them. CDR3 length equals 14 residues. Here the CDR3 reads CASKLATGTDTQYF. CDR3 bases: TGTGCCAGCAAATTAGCTACCGGCACAGATACGCAGTATTTT.

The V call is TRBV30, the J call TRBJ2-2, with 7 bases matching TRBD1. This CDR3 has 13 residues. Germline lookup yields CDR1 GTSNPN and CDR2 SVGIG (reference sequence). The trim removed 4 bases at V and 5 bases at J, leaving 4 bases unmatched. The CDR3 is CAWITRGTGELFF. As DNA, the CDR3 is TGTGCCTGGATTACCAGGGGGACCGGGGAGCTGTTTTTT.

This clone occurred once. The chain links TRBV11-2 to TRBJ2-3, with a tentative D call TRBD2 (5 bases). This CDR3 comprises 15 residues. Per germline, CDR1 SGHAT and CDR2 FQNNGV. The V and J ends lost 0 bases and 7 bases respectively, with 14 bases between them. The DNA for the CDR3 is TGTGCCAGCAGCTTAGAAGCTAGCATTGGATATACGCAGTATTTT. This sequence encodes CASSLEASIGYTQYF.

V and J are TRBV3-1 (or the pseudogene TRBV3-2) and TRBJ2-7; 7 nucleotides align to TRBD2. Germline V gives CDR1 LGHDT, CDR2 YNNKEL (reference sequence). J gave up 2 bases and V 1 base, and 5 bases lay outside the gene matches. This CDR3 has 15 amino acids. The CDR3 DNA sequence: TGTGCCAGCAGCCAAGCTCCTAGCGGTGCCTACGAGCAGTACTTC. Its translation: CASSQAPSGAYEQYF.

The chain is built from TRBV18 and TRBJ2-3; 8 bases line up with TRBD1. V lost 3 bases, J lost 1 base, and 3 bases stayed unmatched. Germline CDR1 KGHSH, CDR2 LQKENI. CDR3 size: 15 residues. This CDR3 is CASSPTTGGTDTQYF. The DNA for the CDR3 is TGTGCCAGCTCACCTACGACAGGGGGCACAGATACGCAGTATTTT.

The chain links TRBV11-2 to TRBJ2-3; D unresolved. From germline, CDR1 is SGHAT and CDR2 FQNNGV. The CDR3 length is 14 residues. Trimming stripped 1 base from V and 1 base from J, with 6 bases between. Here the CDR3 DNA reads TGTGCCAGCAGCTTAGCCCTCGGCACAGATACGCAGTATTTT. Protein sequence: CASSLALGTDTQYF.

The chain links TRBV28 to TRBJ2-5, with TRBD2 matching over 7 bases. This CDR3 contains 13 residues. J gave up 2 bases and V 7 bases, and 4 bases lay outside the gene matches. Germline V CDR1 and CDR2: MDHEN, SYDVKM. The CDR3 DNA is TGTGCCAGCACTAAACTAGCGCAAGAGACCCAGTACTTC. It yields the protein CASTKLAQETQYF.

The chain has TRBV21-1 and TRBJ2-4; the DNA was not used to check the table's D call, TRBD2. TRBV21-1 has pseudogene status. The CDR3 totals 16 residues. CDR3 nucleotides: TGTGCCAGCAGCATTCGGGATGAGCGGTCCAAAAACATTCAGTACTTC. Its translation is CASSIRDERSKNIQYF.

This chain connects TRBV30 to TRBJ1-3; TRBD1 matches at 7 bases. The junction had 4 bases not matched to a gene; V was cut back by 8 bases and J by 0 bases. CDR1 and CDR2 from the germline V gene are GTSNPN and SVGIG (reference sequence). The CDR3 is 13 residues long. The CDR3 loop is CAGTDRSGNTIYF. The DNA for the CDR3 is TGTGCCGGGACAGATCGCTCTGGAAACACCATATATTTT.

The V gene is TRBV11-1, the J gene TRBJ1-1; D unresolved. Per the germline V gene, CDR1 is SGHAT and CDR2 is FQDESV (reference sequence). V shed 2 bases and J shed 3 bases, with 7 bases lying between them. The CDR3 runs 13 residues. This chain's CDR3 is CASSLTGYTEAFF. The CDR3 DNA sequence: TGTGCCAGCAGCTTAACGGGGTACACTGAAGCTTTCTTT. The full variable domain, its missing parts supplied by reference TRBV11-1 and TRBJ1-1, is EAEVAQSPRYKITEKSQAVAFWCDPISGHATLYWYRQILGQGPELLVQFQDESVVDDSQLPKDRFSAERLKGVDSTLKIQPAELGDSAMYLCASSLTGYTEAFFGQGTRLTVV.